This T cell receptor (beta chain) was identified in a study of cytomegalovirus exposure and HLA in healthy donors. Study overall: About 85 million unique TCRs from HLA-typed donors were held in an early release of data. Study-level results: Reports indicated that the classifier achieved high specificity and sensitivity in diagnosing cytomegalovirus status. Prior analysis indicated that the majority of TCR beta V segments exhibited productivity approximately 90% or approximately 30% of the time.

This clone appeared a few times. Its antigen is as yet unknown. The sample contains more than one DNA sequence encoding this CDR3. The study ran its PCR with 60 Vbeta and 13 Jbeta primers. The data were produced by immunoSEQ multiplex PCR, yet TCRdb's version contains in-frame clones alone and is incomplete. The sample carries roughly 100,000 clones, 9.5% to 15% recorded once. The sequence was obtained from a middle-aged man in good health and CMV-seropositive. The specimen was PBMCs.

The CDR3 is CASSQEWRSSYEQYF. CDR3 coding DNA: TGCGCCAGCAGCCAAGAGTGGCGGAGCTCCTACGAGCAGTACTTC. The chain employs TRBV4-1 and TRBJ2-7; D not resolved. CDR3 length equals 15 residues. V was clipped by 0 bases and J by 0 bases, with 9 bases between them. Germline CDR1 reads MGHRA; CDR2 reads YSYEKL.